This is a list of T cell receptor beta chains from one sample in a study of blood T cell repertoires in COVID-19. The data were produced by immunoSEQ multiplex PCR, yet TCRdb's version contains in-frame clones alone and is incomplete. The sample includes 300,000 to 400,000 clones, roughly 89% seen only once; the top ten take less than 3.5%. Sequenced input: peripheral blood. These receptors came from a young woman who had recovered from COVID-19. CDR3s include the opening cysteine and the closing phenylalanine or tryptophan.

cdr3_aa v_call
CASSVRPNRDTEAFF TRBV9
CASSLSWTSGTDTQYF TRBV11-2
CARSLAGSLEGYTF TRBV5-3
CASSQDGTGDEKLFF TRBV4-1
CASSLLAGGSNTGELFF TRBV27
CATQATGVDTEAFF TRBV24-1
CASRAGTPNQPQHF TRBV27
CASRRLAGADTQYF TRBV19
CAKYLAGSETQYF TRBV2
CASSPRDSPHANQPQHF TRBV6-6
CASSQGFREGDTEAFF TRBV3-1/TRBV3-2
CASRSAGGRYNEQFF TRBV19
CASSPTPGRVEKLFF TRBV7-6
CASSQDSLAEGIQYF TRBV3-1/TRBV3-2
CASSSTTTGKETQYF TRBV7-9
CATHDRVRANYGYTF TRBV6-5
CASSLMGLDLSGGRETQYF TRBV5-6
CASSTRDRDPSDGDTIYF TRBV7-9
CASSPRTGANYGYTF TRBV7-2
CASSARGSSTDTQYF TRBV7-2
CASSPRSGLAGVYETQYF TRBV10-2
CASSLWTGDGYTF TRBV7-9
CASSELAGAGEQFF TRBV5-1
CASSLVPVSGELFF TRBV11-3
CATSETAYYGYTF TRBV24-1
CASSNLQGQPQHF TRBV7-9
CASSSQGTGGTDTQYF TRBV10-1
CASSYSSGGYTEAFF TRBV6-5
CASSLSSGTEAFF TRBV2
CASSWADRPNQPQHF TRBV5-8
CASSSEFGGSAGELFF TRBV7-2
CASSLGLAGGNQETQYF TRBV5-5
CASSPIYQSPYNEQFF TRBV6-2/TRBV6-3
CASLPPSGTGELFF TRBV28
CASSLEQPSYNEQFF TRBV5-4
CASSLVLADNEQFF TRBV5-1
CASSLTLAGGTYNEQFF TRBV5-1
CASSEWARGTGELFF TRBV10-2
CATSLNGNTEAFF TRBV24-1
CASSYSGSKADTQYF TRBV28
CAITSRGFRSGNTEAFF TRBV10-3
CAWSDREPAKNIQYF TRBV30
CASSLEQGRNTEAFF TRBV7-2
CASSVSGVGEQPQHF TRBV5-6
CSVTKTGTNYGYTF TRBV29-1
CASSPGTVNEKLFF TRBV4-1